This TCR beta chain appears in the sequencing data of a study of a mutant IDH1 vaccine in newly diagnosed glioma. Study at large: Among treated patients, roughly 62% were male and approximately 40% female, and mean age was approximately 43 years.

Indicated time point: baseline, week 1 (first vaccination visit). Treatment denoted: pre-vaccination baseline after standard-of-care therapy. Regarding this clone: What it recognizes is unknown.

TCRdb's table, derived via immunoSEQ multiplex PCR, lists solely in-frame clones and lacks some. This table has roughly 25,000 clones, roughly 93% appearing once. The study's findings and limits: Among all patients, vaccine-induced immune responses occurred in 93.3%.

This receptor was obtained from a man aged 35-49 years with glioma. The starting material was PBMCs, obtained from a glioma patient treated with radiotherapy, temozolomide or both.

CDR3 region: CASSPTGRIEKLFF. The CDR3 DNA is TGTGCCAGCAGTCCGACAGGCCGTATCGAAAAACTGTTTTTT. The rearrangement uses TRBV6-6 and TRBJ1-4; possibly TRBD1 for D (6 bases). The CDR3 length is 14 residues. Germline V gene sequence: CDR1 MNHNY, CDR2 SVGAGI (reference sequence). Trimming shortened V by 5 bases and J by 8 bases, and 15 bases separated the two germline ends.